The rows below give T cell receptor beta chains drawn from one sample of a study of vaccination and CD4 T cells after COVID-19. TCRdb itself ran the PCR reads through MiXCR, one entry per CDR3 protein. The data contain several thousand distinct CDR3 sequences, over 60% of them singletons. The antigens of these receptors remain unknown. Material for sequencing was CD4+ T cells from blood, cultured in vitro. The receptor set was obtained from a human donor who had recovered from COVID-19. The CDR3 runs from the conserved cysteine through the conserved F or W.

j_gene	v_gene	CDR3aa
TRBJ1-2	TRBV18	CASSPQGQDGYTF
TRBJ1-1	TRBV20-1	CSARGPHLSEAFF
TRBJ1-1	TRBV5-4	CASSPKGGQPNTEAFF
TRBJ1-5	TRBV6-1	CASRPLRGQPQHF
TRBJ2-3	TRBV11-3	CASSSRTGGRDTQYF
TRBJ1-3	TRBV6-1	CASCSSGPGNTIYF
TRBJ1-2	TRBV10-3	CAISGIQGKESEGYTF
TRBJ1-4	TRBV7-9	CASSPGGTTNEKLFF
TRBJ1-1	TRBV7-9	CASSLEWGRDTEAYF
TRBJ1-6	TRBV28	CASSYNSPLHF
TRBJ2-7	TRBV20-1	CSARDYREGTYEQYF
TRBJ1-3	TRBV2	CASQVDSGNTIYF
TRBJ1-2	TRBV2	CASSDKGRANYGYTF
TRBJ1-1	TRBV11-3	CASSLRENTEAFF
TRBJ1-6	TRBV19	CASSMTGITYNSPLHF
TRBJ1-2	TRBV25-1	CASSANLTGNYGYTF
TRBJ1-6	TRBV19	CASSIDPRSDSPLHF
TRBJ1-4	TRBV6-2/TRBV6-3	CASSYSAGRPNEKLFF
TRBJ1-1	TRBV6-2/TRBV6-3	CASRWDREVPNPEAFF
TRBJ2-3	TRBV7-9	CASSPDRAGTDTQYF
TRBJ1-2	TRBV20-1	CSAYEGYGYTF
TRBJ2-5	TRBV6-1	CASSHPRAQYF
TRBJ1-5	TRBV12-3/TRBV12-4	CASRRDRGANQPQHF
TRBJ1-4	TRBV27	CASEDRGRGEATNEKLFF
TRBJ1-2	TRBV30	CAWSLSGHSVTF
TRBJ2-7	TRBV5-1	CASRDPLRVWAKEQYF
TRBJ2-2	TRBV5-1	CASSLTLLVNTGELFF
TRBJ1-2	TRBV14	CASSRQRQVFLYGYTF
TRBJ1-2	TRBV7-2	CASGARESGYTF
TRBJ2-1	TRBV7-9	CASSPFMTGAYNEQFF
TRBJ1-5	TRBV20-1	CSAEVRGYQPQHF
TRBJ1-1	TRBV27	CASSLEPTYTEAFF
TRBJ2-7	TRBV10-1	CASTPRQGSYEQYF
TRBJ2-2	TRBV6-2/TRBV6-3	CASSYLLWTERNTGELFF
TRBJ1-6	TRBV28	CASSSRLDRGGSPLHF
TRBJ1-5	TRBV6-2/TRBV6-3	CASSPTGGGNQPQHF
TRBJ1-2	TRBV28	CASSYMDGGGYTF
TRBJ1-2	TRBV7-2	CATAGTGPYGYTF
TRBJ1-5	TRBV28	CASSFGAASNQPQHF
TRBJ1-1	TRBV12-3/TRBV12-4	CASSLAGELEGRGAFF
TRBJ1-6	TRBV7-2	CASSLGGSSYNSPLHF
TRBJ1-5	TRBV6-2/TRBV6-3	CASTIHGDRVYQPQHF
TRBJ1-3	TRBV9	CASSLGSAASGNTIYF
TRBJ2-2	TRBV7-3	CASRPTPGLRTGELFF
TRBJ1-2	TRBV2	CASKGREFDGYTF
TRBJ1-5	TRBV19	CASIGLDAGSNQPQHF
TRBJ1-5	TRBV18	CASSPQGDQPQHF
TRBJ1-5	TRBV6-7	CASSYGDGALTGQPQHF
TRBJ1-1	TRBV2	CASSFAENTEAFF
TRBJ1-1	TRBV10-2	CASSGTRGAGAFF
TRBJ1-6	TRBV20-1	CSALPMDSSYNSPLHF
TRBJ1-1	TRBV5-1	CASSWDRWDTEAFF
TRBJ1-2	TRBV30	CAGDRNSLRSYGYTF
TRBJ1-1	TRBV7-2	CASSGGIRREANTEAFF
TRBJ1-2	TRBV7-2	CASSRKTGTGGDGYTF
TRBJ2-7	TRBV21-1	CASSKELRAGPGYEQYF
TRBJ2-3	TRBV20-1	CSPNSGRTDTQYF
TRBJ2-2	TRBV7-9	CASSSSHGTGLNTGELFF
TRBJ2-5	TRBV29-1	CSVDEGSETQYF
TRBJ1-3	TRBV6-1	CASRRQGASGNTIYF